Listed here are 22 T cell receptor beta chains from one sample, sequenced in a study of T cells expressing NK-cell markers. TCRdb derives one entry per CDR3 protein from the 5' RACE reads, leaving out DNA. Its listing shows 120,000 to 150,000 distinct CDR3 sequences. Material for sequencing was blood T cells: a sorted CD56 or NKG2C T cell subset, CD4+ or CD8+ T cells, or bulk PBMC T cells (not recorded which). These TCRs come from a man between 18 and 29 years old in good health.

The chain carries TRBV7-8 and TRBJ2-1; the TCRdb D gene call, TRBD2, has no DNA to confirm it. The CDR3 totals 16 residues. Germline-derived CDR1 and CDR2 are SGHVS and FQNEAQ. The CDR3 is CATQGGLAGTNNEQFF.

V is TRBV12-3 or TRBV12-4 and J is TRBJ2-3; as DNA is missing, the TRBD1 call by TCRdb cannot be tested. The CDR3 extends over 14 amino acids. CDR3 region: CASSPYRVTDTQYF.

The chain couples TRBV29-1 to TRBJ2-5; the TRBD1 assignment by TCRdb is unverifiable without DNA. The germline V gene has CDR1 SQVTM and CDR2 ANQGSEA. CDR3 length equals 12 residues. CDR3 sequence: CSVVMQGWTQYF.

This rearrangement joins TRBV7-9 to TRBJ2-1; checking the TCRdb D call of TRBD2 is not possible without DNA. Germline loops: CDR1 SEHNR, CDR2 FQNEAQ (reference sequence). CDR3 size: 16 residues. The CDR3 loop is CASSQTSGRLGNEQFF. Drawing the rest from reference TRBV7-9 and TRBJ2-1, the complete variable domain is DTGVSQNPRHKITKRGQNVTFRCDPISEHNRLYWYRQTLGQGPEFLTYFQNEAQLEKSRLLSDRFSAERPKGSFSTLEIQRTEQGDSAMYLCASSQTSGRLGNEQFFGPGTRLTVL.

The rearrangement uses TRBV27 and TRBJ1-5; TCRdb names TRBD1, which stays unverified in the absence of DNA. Germline assignment: CDR1 MNHEY and CDR2 SMNVEV (reference sequence). The CDR3 has 15 residues. CDR3 in amino acids: CASSPSEGWNQPQHF.

This chain joins TRBV28 and TRBJ2-7; the D call from TCRdb, TRBD1, cannot be confirmed without DNA. Germline CDR1 is MDHEN and CDR2 is SYDVKM. The CDR3 is 12 residues long. The CDR3 region is CASRDSGNEQYF.

The chain carries TRBV6-1 and TRBJ2-7. CDR3 length equals 15 residues. Germline-derived CDR1 and CDR2 are MNHNS and SASEGT. The CDR3 is CASSGQPPQVKEQYF.

The genes are TRBV29-1 and TRBJ2-2; the D call of TRBD2 rests on TCRdb alone, since no DNA is present to check it. The germline CDR1 and CDR2 sequences are SQVTM and ANQGSEA. The CDR3 is 14 residues long. CDR3: CSVALRLAGGELFF.

This sequence joins TRBV20-1 and TRBJ2-7; TCRdb gives TRBD2 as the D gene, but with no DNA this cannot be confirmed. This CDR3 comprises 15 residues. Germline V lookup: CDR1 DFQATT, CDR2 SNEGSKA (reference sequence). CDR3 protein: CSAPGLAGRDYEQYF.

The chain couples TRBV28 to TRBJ2-5; TCRdb returns TRBD2, unconfirmable since there is no DNA. Germline V lookup: CDR1 MDHEN, CDR2 SYDVKM. This CDR3 is 13 amino acids long. The CDR3 here is CASKRLTEETQYF.

This chain's CDR3 is CASTDSQETQYF. The J gene is TRBJ2-5, the V gene TRBV27; TCRdb lists TRBD1, though no DNA is available to test this call. Germline lookup yields CDR1 MNHEY and CDR2 SMNVEV (reference sequence). This CDR3 spans 12 amino acids.

The chain couples TRBV7-9 to TRBJ1-3; absent DNA, TCRdb's TRBD1 call cannot be checked. Germline assignment: CDR1 SEHNR and CDR2 FQNEAQ (reference sequence). The CDR3 has 17 amino acids. The CDR3 is CASSPPDEVFSGNTIYF.

The chain has TRBV7-9 and TRBJ2-1; absent DNA, TCRdb's TRBD1 call cannot be checked. Germline V CDR1 and CDR2: SEHNR, FQNEAQ (reference sequence). CDR3 length equals 14 residues. The CDR3 loop reads CASSSNMGDNEQFF.

This chain joins TRBV29-1 and TRBJ2-5; the D gene TCRdb calls, TRBD2, cannot be checked with no DNA. The germline CDR1 and CDR2 sequences are SQVTM and ANQGSEA. The CDR3 spans 17 residues. CDR3 residues: CSVVTSGVLFLNVTQYF.

The V call is TRBV12-3 or TRBV12-4, the J call TRBJ2-7. This CDR3 has 11 amino acids. CDR3 amino acids: CASKRSGEQYF.

The V call is TRBV19, the J call TRBJ2-1; TCRdb gives TRBD2 as the D gene, but with no DNA this cannot be confirmed. The CDR3 contains 17 residues. Germline-derived CDR1 and CDR2 are LNHDA and SQIVND (reference sequence). The CDR3 sequence is CASSIPLAGGVYNEQFF.

The chain couples TRBV7-2 to TRBJ2-7. The CDR3 length is 14 residues. CDR1 is SGHTA and CDR2 is FQGNSA in the germline V gene. The CDR3 loop reads CASSNIGDSYEQYF.

The genes are TRBV23-1 and TRBJ2-1; TCRdb indicates TRBD1, and absent DNA this call remains unverified. TRBV23-1 is annotated as an ORF whose role is uncertain. This CDR3 is 16 amino acids long. The CDR3 here is CASSPGGSGSYNEQFF.

CDR3 protein: CASSSPGTGVDYGYTF. The V and J genes are TRBV12-3 or TRBV12-4 and TRBJ1-2; no DNA is available, so the TRBD1 call from TCRdb remains unchecked. There are 16 residues in the CDR3.

This chain connects TRBV12-3 or TRBV12-4 to TRBJ2-2; no DNA is available, so the TRBD1 call from TCRdb remains unchecked. The CDR3 is 13 amino acids. CDR3 sequence: CASSVTGAGELFF.

This chain connects TRBV29-1 to TRBJ2-1. CDR1 and CDR2 (germline): SQVTM, ANQGSEA. This CDR3 spans 14 amino acids. CDR3 loop: CSVEGVGSYNEQFF.

The chain uses TRBV7-8 and TRBJ1-2; TCRdb's D call of TRBD1 is untestable without DNA. CDR3 length: 17 amino acids. Per germline, CDR1 SGHVS and CDR2 FQNEAQ. CDR3 residues: CASSSLDQGRFDYGYTF.